One sample yielded the 12 T cell receptor beta chains listed below, sequenced in a study of blood T cell repertoires in COVID-19. TCRdb's copy holds only in-frame clones and misses some; the assay was immunoSEQ multiplex PCR. The repertoire has fewer than 100,000 clones, 82% of them found once; the top ten carry approximately 30%. Sequencing used peripheral blood. These receptors all come from a human donor in a cohort sampled during active COVID-19.

The chain links TRBV6-4 to TRBJ2-1; no clear D gene. The germline V gene encodes CDR1 MRHNA and CDR2 SNTAGT. The CDR3 is 12 residues long. V lost 4 bases to trimming and J lost 8 bases, with 9 bases between them. The CDR3 region is CASSGASDEQFF. The CDR3 nucleotides are TGTGCCAGCAGTGGAGCTAGTGATGAGCAGTTCTTC.

This clone was picked up one time. J is TRBJ2-7 and V is TRBV9; 9 bases align to TRBD1. The CDR3 extends over 15 amino acids. V shed 0 bases, J shed 1 base, and the junction held 2 bases outside the gene matches. Germline loops: CDR1 SGDLS, CDR2 YYNGEE. The CDR3 region is CASSVGGTGSYEQYF. The CDR3 DNA is TGTGCCAGCAGCGTAGGTGGGACAGGGTCCTACGAGCAGTACTTC.

Only a few counts were recorded for this clone. This sequence joins TRBV5-1 and TRBJ1-2, with 8 positions matching TRBD1. The length of the CDR3 is 15 residues. J lost 3 bases, V lost 4 bases, and 8 bases had no gene match. CDR1 SGHRS and CDR2 YFSETQ come from the germline V gene. CDR3 sequence: CASSRTGMLYYGYTF. In DNA form, the CDR3 reads TGCGCCAGCAGCCGGACAGGGATGCTCTACTATGGCTACACCTTC.

V usage is TRBV6-1 and J usage is TRBJ2-2; a possible D gene is TRBD2 (5 bases). Germline CDR1 reads MNHNS; CDR2 reads SASEGT. Trimming removed 0 bases at V and 6 bases at J, with 8 bases between. This CDR3 is built from 14 residues. The CDR3: CASSEAQRAGELFF. DNA of the CDR3: TGTGCCAGCAGTGAAGCGCAGAGGGCCGGGGAGCTGTTTTTT.

The J gene is TRBJ2-3, the V gene TRBV5-4, with D perhaps matching TRBD1 (6 bases). V lost 0 bases and J 2 bases, leaving 10 bases between the germline ends. CDR3 length: 15 residues. The germline CDR1 and CDR2 sequences are SGHNT and YYREEE (reference sequence). In nucleotides, the CDR3 is TGTGCCAGCAGCTTGGGGGGGCCCTTCACAGATACGCAGTATTTT. The encoded protein is CASSLGGPFTDTQYF. The entire variable domain, with the rest obtained from reference TRBV5-4 and TRBJ2-3, is as follows: ETGVTQSPTHLIKTRGQQVTLRCSSQSGHNTVSWYQQALGQGPQFIFQYYREEENGRGNFPPRFSGLQFPNYSSELNVNALELDDSALYLCASSLGGPFTDTQYFGPGTRLTVL.

The chain carries TRBV6-2 or TRBV6-3 and TRBJ2-2; tentative D call: TRBD2 (5 bases). CDR1 is MNHEY and CDR2 is SVGEGT in the germline V gene. With 5 bases removed from V and 1 base from J, the gap between germline ends came to 14 bases. The CDR3 extends over 16 amino acids. CDR3 region: CASSSRGGLNTGELFF. CDR3 nucleotides: TGTGCCAGCAGTAGTCGTGGAGGTCTGAACACCGGGGAGCTGTTTTTT.

This sequence joins TRBV27 and TRBJ2-7; 7 bases are shared with TRBD1. V lost 4 bases and J lost 0; bases outside the gene matches: 3. Germline CDR1 reads MNHEY; CDR2 reads SMNVEV (reference sequence). The CDR3 has 14 amino acids. Here the CDR3 DNA reads TGTGCCAGCAGTTCTTACAGGGGCTCCTACGAGCAGTACTTC. This codes for CASSSYRGSYEQYF.

This clone was seen a handful of times. The V gene is TRBV30, the J gene TRBJ1-5; no firm D call. This CDR3 comprises 13 residues. The ends were cut back, 3 bases at V and 5 bases at J, with 11 bases in the middle. Germline values: CDR1 GTSNPN, CDR2 SVGIG (reference sequence). The CDR3 protein is CAWRGGRDQPQHF. The CDR3 coding sequence is TGTGCCTGGAGGGGCGGGAGGGATCAGCCCCAGCATTTT.

In its sample, this clone was seen a few times. The chain carries TRBV10-3 and TRBJ1-6; 8 bases are shared with TRBD1. The CDR3 runs to 14 residues. V trimming: 4 bases; J trimming: 9 bases; junction bases outside the gene matches: 5. Germline V CDR1 and CDR2: ENHRY, SYGVKD. The CDR3 DNA follows: TGTGCCATCAGTGTAGGGACAGGCTCTTCACCCCTCCACTTT. It translates to CAISVGTGSSPLHF.

The chain joins TRBV5-4 to TRBJ1-1; D not resolved. V was clipped by 2 bases and J by 1 base, with 12 bases between them. Germline V gene data show CDR1 as SGHNT and CDR2 as YYREEE (reference sequence). The CDR3 is 15 amino acids. This CDR3 reads CASSFSIQENTEAFF. CDR3 sequence (DNA): TGTGCCAGCAGCTTTTCCATTCAGGAGAACACTGAAGCTTTCTTT. Based on the CDR3 plus reference TRBV5-4 and TRBJ1-1, the full variable domain is ETGVTQSPTHLIKTRGQQVTLRCSSQSGHNTVSWYQQALGQGPQFIFQYYREEENGRGNFPPRFSGLQFPNYSSELNVNALELDDSALYLCASSFSIQENTEAFFGQGTRLTVV.

The V and J genes are TRBV19 and TRBJ1-4; D unresolved. The CDR3 runs to 15 residues. The germline V gene encodes CDR1 LNHDA and CDR2 SQIVND (reference sequence). The V end was cut by 6 bases, the J end by 6 bases, with 17 bases between. DNA for the CDR3: TGTGCCAGTAGGCCCAGCTGGGGAGCGGATGAAAAACTGTTTTTT. Translation gives CASRPSWGADEKLFF.

The table lists this clone with a few counts. This chain links TRBV6-2 or TRBV6-3 with TRBJ2-1; maybe TRBD2 (5 bases). In germline, CDR1 is MNHEY, CDR2 SVGEGT. V was cut by 6 bases and J by 9 bases, with 15 bases left in between. The CDR3 has 13 residues. The CDR3 region is CASSRPARGEQFF. The CDR3 nucleotides read TGTGCCAGCAGCCGACCAGCCCGGGGTGAGCAGTTCTTC.